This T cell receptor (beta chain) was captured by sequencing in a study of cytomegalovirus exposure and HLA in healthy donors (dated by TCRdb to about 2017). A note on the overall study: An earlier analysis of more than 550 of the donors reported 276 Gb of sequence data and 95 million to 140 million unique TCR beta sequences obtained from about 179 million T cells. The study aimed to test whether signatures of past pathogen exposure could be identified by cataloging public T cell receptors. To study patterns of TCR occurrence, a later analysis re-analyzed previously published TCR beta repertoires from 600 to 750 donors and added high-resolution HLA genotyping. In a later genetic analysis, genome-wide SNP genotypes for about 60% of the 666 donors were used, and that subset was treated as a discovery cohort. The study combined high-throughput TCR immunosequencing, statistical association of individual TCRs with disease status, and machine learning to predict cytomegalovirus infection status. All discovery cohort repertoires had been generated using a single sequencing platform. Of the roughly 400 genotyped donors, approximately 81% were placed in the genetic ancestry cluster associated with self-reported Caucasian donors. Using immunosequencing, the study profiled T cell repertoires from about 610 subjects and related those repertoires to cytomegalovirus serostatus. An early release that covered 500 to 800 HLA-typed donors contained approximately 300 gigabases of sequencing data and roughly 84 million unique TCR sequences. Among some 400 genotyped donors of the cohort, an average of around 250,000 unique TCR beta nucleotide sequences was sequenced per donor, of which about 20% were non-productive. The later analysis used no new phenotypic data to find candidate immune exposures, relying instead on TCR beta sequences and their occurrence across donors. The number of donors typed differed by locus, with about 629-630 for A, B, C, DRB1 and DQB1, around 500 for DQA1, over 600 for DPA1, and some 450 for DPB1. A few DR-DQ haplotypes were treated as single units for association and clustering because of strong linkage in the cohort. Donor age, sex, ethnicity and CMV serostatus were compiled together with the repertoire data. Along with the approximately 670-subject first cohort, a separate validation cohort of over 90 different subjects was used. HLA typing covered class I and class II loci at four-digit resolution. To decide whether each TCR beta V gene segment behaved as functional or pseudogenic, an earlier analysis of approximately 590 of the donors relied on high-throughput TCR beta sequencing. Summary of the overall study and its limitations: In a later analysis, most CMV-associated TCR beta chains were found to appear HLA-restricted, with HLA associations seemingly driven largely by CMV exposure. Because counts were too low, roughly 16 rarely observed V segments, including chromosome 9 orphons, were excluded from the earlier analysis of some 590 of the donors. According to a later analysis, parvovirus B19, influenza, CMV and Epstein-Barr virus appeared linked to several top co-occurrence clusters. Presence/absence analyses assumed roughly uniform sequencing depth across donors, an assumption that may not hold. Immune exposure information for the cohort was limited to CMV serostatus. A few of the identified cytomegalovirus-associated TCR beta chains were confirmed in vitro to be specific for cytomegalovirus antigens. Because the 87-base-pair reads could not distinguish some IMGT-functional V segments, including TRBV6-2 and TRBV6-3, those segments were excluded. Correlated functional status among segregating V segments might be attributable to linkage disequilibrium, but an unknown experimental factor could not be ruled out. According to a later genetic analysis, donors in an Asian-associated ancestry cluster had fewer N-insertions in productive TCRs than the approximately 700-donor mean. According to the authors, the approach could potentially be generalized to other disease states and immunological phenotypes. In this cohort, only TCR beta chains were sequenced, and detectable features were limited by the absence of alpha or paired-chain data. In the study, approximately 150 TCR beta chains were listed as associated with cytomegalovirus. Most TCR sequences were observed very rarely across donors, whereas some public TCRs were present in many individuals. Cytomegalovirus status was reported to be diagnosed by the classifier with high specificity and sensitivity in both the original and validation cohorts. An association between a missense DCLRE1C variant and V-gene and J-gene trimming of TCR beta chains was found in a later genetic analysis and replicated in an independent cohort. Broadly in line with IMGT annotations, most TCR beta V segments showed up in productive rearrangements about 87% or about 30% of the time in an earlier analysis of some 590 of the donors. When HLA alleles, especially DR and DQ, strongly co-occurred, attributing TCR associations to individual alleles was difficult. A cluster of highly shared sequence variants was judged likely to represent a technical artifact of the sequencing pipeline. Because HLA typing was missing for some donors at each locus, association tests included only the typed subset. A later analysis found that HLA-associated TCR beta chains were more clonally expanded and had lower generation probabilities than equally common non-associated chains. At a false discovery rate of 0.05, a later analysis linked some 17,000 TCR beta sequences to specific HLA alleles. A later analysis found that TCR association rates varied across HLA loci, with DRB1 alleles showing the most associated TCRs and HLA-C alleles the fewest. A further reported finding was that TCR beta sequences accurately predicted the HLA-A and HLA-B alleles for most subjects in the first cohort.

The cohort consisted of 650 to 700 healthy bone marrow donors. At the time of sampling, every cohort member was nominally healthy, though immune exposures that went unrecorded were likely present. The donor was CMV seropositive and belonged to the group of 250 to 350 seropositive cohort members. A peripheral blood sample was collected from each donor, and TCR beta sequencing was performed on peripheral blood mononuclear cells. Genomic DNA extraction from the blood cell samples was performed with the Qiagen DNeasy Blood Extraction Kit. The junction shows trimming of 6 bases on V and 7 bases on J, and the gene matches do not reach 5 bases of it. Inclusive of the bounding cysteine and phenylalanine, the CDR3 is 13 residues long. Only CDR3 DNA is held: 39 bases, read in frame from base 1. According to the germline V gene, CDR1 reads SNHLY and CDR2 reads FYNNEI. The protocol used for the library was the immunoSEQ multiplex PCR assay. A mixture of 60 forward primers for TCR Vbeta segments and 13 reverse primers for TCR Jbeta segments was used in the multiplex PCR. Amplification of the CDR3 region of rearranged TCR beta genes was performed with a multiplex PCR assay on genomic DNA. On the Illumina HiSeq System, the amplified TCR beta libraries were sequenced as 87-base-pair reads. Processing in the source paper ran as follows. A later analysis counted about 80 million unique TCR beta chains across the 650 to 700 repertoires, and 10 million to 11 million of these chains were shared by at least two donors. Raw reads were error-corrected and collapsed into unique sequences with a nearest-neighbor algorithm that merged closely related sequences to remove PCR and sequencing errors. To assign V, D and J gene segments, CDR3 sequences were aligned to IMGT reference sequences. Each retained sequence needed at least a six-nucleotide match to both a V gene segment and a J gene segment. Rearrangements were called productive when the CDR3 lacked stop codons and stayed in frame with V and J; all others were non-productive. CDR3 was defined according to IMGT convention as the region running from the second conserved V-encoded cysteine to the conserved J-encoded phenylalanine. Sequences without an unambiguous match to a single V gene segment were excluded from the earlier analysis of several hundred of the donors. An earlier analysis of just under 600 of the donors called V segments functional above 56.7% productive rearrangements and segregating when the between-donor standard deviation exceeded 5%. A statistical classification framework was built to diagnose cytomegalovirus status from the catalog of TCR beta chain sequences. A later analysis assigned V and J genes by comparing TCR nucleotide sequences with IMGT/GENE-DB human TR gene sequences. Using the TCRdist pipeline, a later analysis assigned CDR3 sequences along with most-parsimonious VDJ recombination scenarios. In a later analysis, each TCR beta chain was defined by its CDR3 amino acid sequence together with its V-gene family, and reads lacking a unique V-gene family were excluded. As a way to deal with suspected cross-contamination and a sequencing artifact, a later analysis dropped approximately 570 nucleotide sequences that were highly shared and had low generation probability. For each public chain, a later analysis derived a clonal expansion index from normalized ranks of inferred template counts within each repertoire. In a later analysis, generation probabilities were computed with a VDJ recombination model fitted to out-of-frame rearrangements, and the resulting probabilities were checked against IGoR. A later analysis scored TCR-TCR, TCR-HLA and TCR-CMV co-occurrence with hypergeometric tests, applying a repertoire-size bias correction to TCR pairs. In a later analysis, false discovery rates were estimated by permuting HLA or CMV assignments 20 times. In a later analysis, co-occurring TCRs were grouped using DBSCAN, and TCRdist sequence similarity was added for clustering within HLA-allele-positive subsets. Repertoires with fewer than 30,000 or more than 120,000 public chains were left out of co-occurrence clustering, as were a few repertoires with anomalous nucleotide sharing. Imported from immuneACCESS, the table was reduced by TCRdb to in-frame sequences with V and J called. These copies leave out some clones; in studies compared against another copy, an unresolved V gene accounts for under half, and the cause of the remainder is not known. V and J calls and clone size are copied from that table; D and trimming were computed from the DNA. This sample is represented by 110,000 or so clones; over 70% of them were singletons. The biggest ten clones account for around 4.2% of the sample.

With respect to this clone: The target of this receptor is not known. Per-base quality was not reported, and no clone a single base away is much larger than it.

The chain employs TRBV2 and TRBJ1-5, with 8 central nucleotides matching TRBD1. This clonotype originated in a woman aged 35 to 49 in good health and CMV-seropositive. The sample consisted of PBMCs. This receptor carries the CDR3 CASSAGQGQPQHF. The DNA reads TGTGCCAGCAGCGCCGGACAGGGACAGCCCCAGCATTTT. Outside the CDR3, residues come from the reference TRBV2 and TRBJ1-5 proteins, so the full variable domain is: EPEVTQTPSHQVTQMGQEVILRCVPISNHLYFYWYRQILGQKVEFLVSFYNNEISEKSEIFDDQFSVERPDGSNFTLKIRSTKLEDSAMYFCASSAGQGQPQHFGDGTRLSIL.